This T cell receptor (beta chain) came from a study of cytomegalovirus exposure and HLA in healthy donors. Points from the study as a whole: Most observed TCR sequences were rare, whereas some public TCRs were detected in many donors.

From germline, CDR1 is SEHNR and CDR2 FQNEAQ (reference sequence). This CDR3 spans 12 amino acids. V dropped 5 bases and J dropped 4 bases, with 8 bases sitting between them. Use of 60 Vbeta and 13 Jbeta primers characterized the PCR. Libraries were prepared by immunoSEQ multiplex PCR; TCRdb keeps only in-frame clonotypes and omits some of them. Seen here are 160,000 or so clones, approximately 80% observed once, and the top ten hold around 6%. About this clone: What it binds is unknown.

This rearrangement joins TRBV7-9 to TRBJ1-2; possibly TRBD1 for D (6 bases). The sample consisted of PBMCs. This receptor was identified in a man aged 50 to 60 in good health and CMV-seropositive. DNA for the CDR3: TGTGCCAGCAGCCCGGACAGCTATGGCTACACCTTC. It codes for CASSPDSYGYTF. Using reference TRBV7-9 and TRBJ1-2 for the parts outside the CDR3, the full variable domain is DTGVSQNPRHKITKRGQNVTFRCDPISEHNRLYWYRQTLGQGPEFLTYFQNEAQLEKSRLLSDRFSAERPKGSFSTLEIQRTEQGDSAMYLCASSPDSYGYTFGSGTRLTVV.